One and the same sample provided the 4 T cell receptor beta chains below, sequenced in a study of PD-1 blockade in classical Hodgkin lymphoma (dated by TCRdb to the early 2020s). The time point label here, explained by the study, means: cycle 1 day 1 (C1D1), immediately before nivolumab initiation. Every trial patient had relapsed after autologous stem cell transplantation, and cohorts A, B and C differed in prior brentuximab vedotin exposure. Library method: the immunoSEQ multiplex PCR assay. As stored in TCRdb, this immuneACCESS dataset retains in-frame rearrangements with V and J assigned. A fraction of the clones does not appear; measured against another copy, unresolved V genes explain less than half of the discrepancy, and the remainder lacks a known reason. The sample yields 90,000 to 100,000 clones; around 90% were counted once. The leading ten clones occupy less than 3.5% of the sample.

The specimen was peripheral blood mononuclear cells (PBMCs), collected at baseline. The receptors stem from a human donor with classical Hodgkin lymphoma.

This chain connects TRBV18 to TRBJ2-7; 7 positions match TRBD1. In germline, CDR1 is KGHSH, CDR2 LQKENI. The CDR3 has 15 residues. J was trimmed by 3 bases and V by 0 bases; bases with no gene match: 5. CDR3 sequence (DNA): TGTGCCAGCTCACCACCCGCTAGGGGGCTCTACGAGCAGTACTTC. Translating gives CASSPPARGLYEQYF.

The chain joins TRBV6-5 to TRBJ1-1; D remains unclear. V was shortened by 6 bases and J by 0 bases, with 8 bases between the two germline ends. CDR1 is MNHEY, CDR2 SVGAGI, per germline. This CDR3 has 13 residues. CDR3 residues: CASRTRMNTEAFF. The CDR3 DNA follows: TGTGCCAGCAGAACTAGAATGAACACTGAAGCTTTCTTT.

The chain links TRBV5-1 to TRBJ1-2; D uncertain. The CDR3 length is 13 residues. Trimming took 6 bases from V and 4 from J, leaving 13 bases between them. Germline loops: CDR1 SGHRS, CDR2 YFSETQ. The CDR3 region is CASMDPPFYGYTF. In nucleotides, the CDR3 is TGCGCCAGCATGGACCCTCCGTTCTATGGCTACACCTTC.

The V call is TRBV9, the J call TRBJ2-2; 9 bases are a match to TRBD1. The CDR3 runs to 18 residues. V lost 1 base to trimming and J lost 3 bases; unmatched junction nucleotides: 10. Germline V lookup: CDR1 SGDLS, CDR2 YYNGEE. CDR3 DNA: TGTGCCAGCAGCGTACTCTCCCCCGGGACAGGGTACACCGGGGAGCTGTTTTTT. Its translation is CASSVLSPGTGYTGELFF.